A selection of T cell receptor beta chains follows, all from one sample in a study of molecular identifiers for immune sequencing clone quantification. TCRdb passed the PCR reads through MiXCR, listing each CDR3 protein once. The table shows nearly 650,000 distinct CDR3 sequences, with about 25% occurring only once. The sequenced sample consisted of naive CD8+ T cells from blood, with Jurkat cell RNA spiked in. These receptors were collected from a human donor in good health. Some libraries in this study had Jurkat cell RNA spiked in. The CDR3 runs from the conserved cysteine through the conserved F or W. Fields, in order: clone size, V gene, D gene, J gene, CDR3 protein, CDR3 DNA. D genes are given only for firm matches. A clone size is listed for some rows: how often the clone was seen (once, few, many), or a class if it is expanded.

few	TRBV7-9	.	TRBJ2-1	CASSSTVVSYNEQFF	TGTGCCAGCAGCTCTACAGTTGTTTCCTACAATGAGCAGTTCTTC
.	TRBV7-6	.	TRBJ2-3	CASSLGGGLGDTQYF	TGTGCCAGCAGCTTAGGTGGGGGGCTGGGAGATACGCAGTATTTT
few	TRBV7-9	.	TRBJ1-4	CTSKLTGNGITNEKLFF	TGTACCAGCAAGCTTACCGGGAATGGGATAACTAATGAAAAACTGTTTTTT
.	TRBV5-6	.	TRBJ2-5	CASSATSERETQYF	TGTGCCAGCAGCGCAACGTCCGAGAGGGAGACCCAGTACTTC
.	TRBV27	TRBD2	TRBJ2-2	CASSPTPASGGSTGELFF	TGTGCCAGCAGCCCAACCCCCGCTAGCGGGGGGTCCACCGGGGAGCTGTTTTTT
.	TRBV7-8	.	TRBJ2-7	CASSFVLTSLSYEQYF	TGTGCCAGCAGCTTTGTACTGACCTCCCTCTCCTACGAGCAGTACTTC
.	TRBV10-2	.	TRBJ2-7	CASSVGSQYEQYF	TGCGCCAGCAGTGTTGGCAGCCAGTACGAGCAGTACTTC
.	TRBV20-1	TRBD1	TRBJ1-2	CSARDDRDYGYTF	TGCAGTGCTAGAGACGACAGGGACTATGGCTACACCTTC
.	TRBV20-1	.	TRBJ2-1	CSANRDNTHEQFF	TGCAGTGCTAATCGGGACAACACCCATGAGCAGTTCTTC
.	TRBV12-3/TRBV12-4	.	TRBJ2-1	CASSPRFVRDRNNEQFF	TGTGCCAGCAGCCCAAGGTTCGTGAGGGACCGAAACAATGAGCAGTTCTTC
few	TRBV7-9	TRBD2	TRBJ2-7	CASSRGGALYEQYF	TGTGCCAGCAGCCGGGGGGGAGCCCTCTACGAGCAGTACTTC
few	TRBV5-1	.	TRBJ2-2	CASRLGTGTGELFF	TGCGCCAGCAGACTTGGAACGGGAACCGGGGAGCTGTTTTTT
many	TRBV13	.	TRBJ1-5	CASSEGPNSNQPQHF	TGTGCCAGCAGCGAGGGACCAAATAGCAATCAGCCCCAGCATTTT
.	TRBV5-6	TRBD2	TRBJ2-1	CASSGLGGPAGSGRNDEQFF	TGTGCCAGCAGCGGCTTGGGGGGCCCAGCAGGAAGCGGGAGGAACGATGAGCAGTTCTTC
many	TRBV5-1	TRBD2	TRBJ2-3	CASSQLAGGPVDTQYF	TGCGCCAGCAGCCAACTAGCGGGGGGGCCCGTAGATACGCAGTATTTT
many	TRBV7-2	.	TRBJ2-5	CASSLNVWTTTQETQYF	TGTGCCAGCAGCTTAAACGTTTGGACCACTACCCAAGAGACCCAGTACTTC
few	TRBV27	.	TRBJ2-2	CASSFGSEGNTGELFF	TGTGCCAGCAGTTTCGGGTCGGAGGGGAACACCGGGGAGCTGTTTTTT
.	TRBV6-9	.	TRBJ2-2	CASSISGTTDTGELFF	TGTGCCAGCAGCATAAGCGGGACAACGGACACCGGGGAGCTGTTTTTT
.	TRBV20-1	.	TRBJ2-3	CSARDKGTQSDTQYF	TGCAGTGCTAGAGATAAGGGGACTCAGTCAGATACGCAGTATTTT
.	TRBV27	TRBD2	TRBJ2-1	CASSSPSGVPFF	TGTGCCAGCAGTTCTCCGAGCGGGGTCCCGTTCTTC
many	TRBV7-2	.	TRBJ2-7	CASSLRGFFYEQYF	TGTGCCAGCAGCTTACGGGGCTTTTTTTACGAGCAGTACTTC
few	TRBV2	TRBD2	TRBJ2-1	CASSGASGSYNEQFF	TGTGCCAGCAGTGGAGCTAGCGGGAGTTACAATGAGCAGTTCTTC
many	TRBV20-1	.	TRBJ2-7	CSARARTSTYEQYF	TGCAGTGCTAGAGCAAGGACTTCTACCTACGAGCAGTACTTC
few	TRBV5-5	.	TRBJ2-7	CASSFADGAYEQYF	TGTGCCAGCAGCTTTGCGGACGGAGCCTACGAGCAGTACTTC
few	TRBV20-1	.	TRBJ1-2	CSAREGDGYTF	TGCAGTGCTAGAGAGGGGGATGGCTACACCTTC
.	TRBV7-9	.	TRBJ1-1	CATQNQGNTEAFF	TGTGCCACCCAGAATCAGGGGAACACTGAAGCTTTCTTT
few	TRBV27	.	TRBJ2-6	CASSLIFSGANVLTF	TGTGCCAGCAGTCTAATCTTCTCTGGGGCCAACGTCCTGACTTTC
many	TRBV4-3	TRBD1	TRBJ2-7	CASSQERGGNYEQYF	TGCGCCAGCAGCCAAGAACGAGGGGGCAATTACGAGCAGTACTTC
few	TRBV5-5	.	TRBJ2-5	CASSLEGPSAETQYF	TGTGCCAGCAGCTTGGAGGGCCCCTCGGCGGAGACCCAGTACTTC
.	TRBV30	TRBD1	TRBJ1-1	CAGRDRGPEAFF	TGTGCCGGCCGGGACAGGGGGCCTGAAGCTTTCTTT
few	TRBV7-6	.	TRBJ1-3	CASSLAMGDSGNTIYF	TGTGCCAGCAGCTTAGCTATGGGTGACTCTGGAAACACCATATATTTT
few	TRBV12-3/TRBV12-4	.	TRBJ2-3	CASSFSASSTDTQYF	TGTGCCAGCAGTTTCTCGGCATCGAGCACAGATACGCAGTATTTT
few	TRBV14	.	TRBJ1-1	CASSTHYNTEAFF	TGTGCCAGCAGCACACACTACAACACTGAAGCTTTCTTT
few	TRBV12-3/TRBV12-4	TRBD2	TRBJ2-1	CASRPILAGGRGEQFF	TGTGCCAGCAGACCGATACTAGCGGGAGGGCGGGGTGAGCAGTTCTTC
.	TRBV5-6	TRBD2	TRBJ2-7	CASSSRASGSMQEQYF	TGTGCCAGCAGCTCCCGGGCTAGCGGGAGCATGCAAGAGCAGTACTTC
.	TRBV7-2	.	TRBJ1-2	CASLIRGQTNYGYTF	TGTGCCAGCCTGATTAGAGGACAAACAAACTATGGCTACACCTTC
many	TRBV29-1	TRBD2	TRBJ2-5	CSVEVAGTPETQYF	TGCAGCGTTGAGGTAGCGGGGACCCCAGAGACCCAGTACTTC
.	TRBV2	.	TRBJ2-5	CASRLTLAETQYF	TGTGCCAGCAGGCTTACTCTTGCCGAGACCCAGTACTTC
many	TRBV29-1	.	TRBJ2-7	CSARAESSYEQYF	TGCAGCGCCAGAGCGGAAAGCTCCTACGAGCAGTACTTC
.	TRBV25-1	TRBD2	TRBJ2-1	CASSEYIPGTSGILQFF	TGTGCCAGCAGTGAATATATTCCCGGGACTAGCGGGATCTTACAGTTCTTC
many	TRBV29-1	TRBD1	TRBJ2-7	CSGTGTGDHEQYF	TGCAGCGGTACCGGGACAGGTGACCACGAGCAGTACTTC
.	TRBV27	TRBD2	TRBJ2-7	CASSTSGINEQYF	TGTGCCAGCAGTACTAGCGGGATCAACGAGCAGTACTTC
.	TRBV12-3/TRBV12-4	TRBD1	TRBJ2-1	CASSLTEYRPGQGRFF	TGTGCCAGCAGTTTAACGGAATACAGACCGGGACAGGGAAGATTCTTC
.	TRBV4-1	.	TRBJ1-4	CASSQDAVDEKLFF	TGCGCCAGCAGCCAAGATGCAGTAGATGAAAAACTGTTTTTT
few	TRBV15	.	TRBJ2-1	CATSSGPGREQFF	TGTGCCACCAGCAGTGGACCGGGACGGGAGCAGTTCTTC
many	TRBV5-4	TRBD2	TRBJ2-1	CASSLWREDSWNEQFF	TGTGCCAGCAGCTTGTGGCGGGAGGACTCCTGGAATGAGCAGTTCTTC
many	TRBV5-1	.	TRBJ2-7	CASSLVQGTYEQYF	TGCGCCAGCAGCTTGGTACAGGGCACCTACGAGCAGTACTTC
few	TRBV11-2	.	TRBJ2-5	CASSLGGWEETQYF	TGTGCCAGCAGCTTAGGAGGGTGGGAGGAGACCCAGTACTTC
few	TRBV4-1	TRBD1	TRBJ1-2	CASSQAPTGVVHGYTF	TGCGCCAGCAGCCAAGCCCCGACAGGGGTAGTCCATGGCTACACCTTC
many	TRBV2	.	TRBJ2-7	CASRRQSYEQYF	TGTGCCAGCAGGCGACAGTCCTACGAGCAGTACTTC